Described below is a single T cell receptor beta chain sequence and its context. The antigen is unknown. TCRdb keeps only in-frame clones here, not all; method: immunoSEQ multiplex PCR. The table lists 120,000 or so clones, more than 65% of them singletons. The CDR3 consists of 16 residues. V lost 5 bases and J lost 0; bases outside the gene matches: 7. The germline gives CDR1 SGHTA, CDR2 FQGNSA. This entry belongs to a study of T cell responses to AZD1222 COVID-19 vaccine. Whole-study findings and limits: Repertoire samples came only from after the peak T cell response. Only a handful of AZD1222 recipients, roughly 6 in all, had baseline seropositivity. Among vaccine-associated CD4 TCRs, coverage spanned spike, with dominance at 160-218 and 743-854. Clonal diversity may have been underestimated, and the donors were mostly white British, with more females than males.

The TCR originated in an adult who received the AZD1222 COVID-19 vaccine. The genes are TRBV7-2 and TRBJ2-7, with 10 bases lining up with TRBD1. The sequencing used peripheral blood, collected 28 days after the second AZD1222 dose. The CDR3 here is CASSAPTGGPSYEQYF. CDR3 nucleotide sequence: TGTGCCAGCAGCGCCCCGACAGGGGGCCCCTCCTACGAGCAGTACTTC. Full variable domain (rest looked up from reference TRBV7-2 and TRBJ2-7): GAGVSQSPSNKVTEKGKDVELRCDPISGHTALYWYRQSLGQGLEFLIYFQGNSAPDKSGLPSDRFSAERTGGSVSTLTIQRTQQEDSAVYLCASSAPTGGPSYEQYFGPGTRLTVT.